The clone carrying this T cell receptor (beta chain) occurred once. Its cognate antigen is unknown. This entry belongs to a study of T cell responses to AZD1222 COVID-19 vaccine. Findings and limits, study-wide: CD4 TCRs covered the whole spike, strongest at regions 160-218 and 743-854. Without day 14 samples, only post-peak T cell repertoires were studied.

TCRdb's copy holds only in-frame clones and misses some; the assay was immunoSEQ multiplex PCR. The table records about 190,000 clones, 94% of them present only once. The receptor comes from an adult in good health. This specimen consisted of peripheral blood, obtained on day 0 of AZD1222 vaccination.

This CDR3 is CASLPAGDPRRYEQYF. In DNA form, the CDR3 reads TGTGCCAGCCTACCGGCCGGGGACCCGAGGAGGTACGAGCAGTACTTC. The genes are TRBV28 and TRBJ2-7; D tentatively fits TRBD1 or TRBD2 (5 bases each). There are 16 residues in the CDR3. Trimming stripped 8 bases from V and 4 bases from J, with 24 bases between. Germline V gives CDR1 MDHEN, CDR2 SYDVKM.